Each of the 26 T cell receptor beta chains below was sequenced from the same sample in a study of blood T cell repertoires in COVID-19. TCRdb's table, derived via immunoSEQ multiplex PCR, lists solely in-frame clones and lacks some. The sample has fewer than 110,000 clones; roughly 87% are singletons. Input material: peripheral blood. The source is a human donor in a cohort sampled during active COVID-19.

In this sample, this clone is medium-sized. This chain links TRBV2 with TRBJ1-4; maybe TRBD1 (6 bases). Germline V gene sequence: CDR1 SNHLY, CDR2 FYNNEI. This CDR3 region has 14 residues. Trimming shortened V by 5 bases and J by 5 bases, and 12 bases separated the two germline ends. CDR3: CASSRQVANEKLFF. The CDR3 DNA reads as TGTGCCAGCAGTAGACAGGTTGCAAATGAAAAACTGTTTTTT. The whole variable domain, filled in from reference TRBV2 and TRBJ1-4, reads EPEVTQTPSHQVTQMGQEVILRCVPISNHLYFYWYRQILGQKVEFLVSFYNNEISEKSEIFDDQFSVERPDGSNFTLKIRSTKLEDSAMYFCASSRQVANEKLFFGSGTQLSVL.

This clone was counted once. This chain uses TRBV24-1 with TRBJ2-7, with 8 positions matching TRBD2. Germline values: CDR1 KGHDR, CDR2 SFDVKD. V dropped 9 bases and J dropped 1; count of bases not matched to a gene: 7. The CDR3 runs 14 residues. CDR3 loop: CATATGGASYEQYF. In DNA form, the CDR3 reads TGTGCCACCGCTACGGGGGGGGCATCCTACGAGCAGTACTTC.

The V gene is TRBV28, the J gene TRBJ1-2; 9 bases map to TRBD1. The CDR3 contains 14 residues. V shed 2 bases, J shed 7 bases, and the junction held 5 bases outside the gene matches. Germline V gene lookup returns CDR1 MDHEN and CDR2 SYDVKM. The CDR3 DNA sequence: TGTGCCAGCAGTTTAAGTAACAGGGGGCTTGGCTACACCTTC. It translates to CASSLSNRGLGYTF.

The chain carries TRBV3-1 (or the pseudogene TRBV3-2) and TRBJ1-1; tentative D call: TRBD1 (5 bases). The CDR3 runs 16 residues. V was pared by 0 bases and J by 0 bases, with 11 bases between. The V gene's germline CDR1 is LGHDT and CDR2 YNNKEL (reference sequence). In DNA form, the CDR3 reads TGTGCCAGCAGCCAAGAGATGGGGCAGATGAACACTGAAGCTTTCTTT. It codes for CASSQEMGQMNTEAFF.

The CDR3 sequence: CATSGNRGRETQYF. Here the CDR3 DNA reads TGTGCCACCAGCGGGAACAGGGGCCGGGAGACCCAGTACTTC. The genes are TRBV24-1 and TRBJ2-5; 7 bases match TRBD1. Germline assignment: CDR1 KGHDR and CDR2 SFDVKD. Germline trimming cut 7 bases from V and 5 bases from J; bases unmatched to any gene: 9. This CDR3 is 14 amino acids long.

The rearrangement uses TRBV6-1 and TRBJ1-1; D might be TRBD1 (6 bases). The V gene's germline CDR1 is MNHNS and CDR2 SASEGT. The CDR3 consists of 12 residues. V was cut by 2 bases and J by 11 bases, with 12 bases left in between. The DNA for the CDR3 is TGTGCCAGCAGTGAACGACAGGTTGTGGCTTTCTTT. It yields the protein CASSERQVVAFF.

This clone was seen only a few times. The rearrangement joins TRBV2 to TRBJ1-6; D gene uncertain. Germline V gene lookup returns CDR1 SNHLY and CDR2 FYNNEI. Between the trimmed V and J ends, which lost 0 bases and 9 bases, there was a span of 12 bases. The CDR3 is made up of 15 amino acids. The CDR3 bases are TGTGCCAGCAGTGAAGCAGCTCTCGTAAGTTCACCCCTCCACTTT. Residues: CASSEAALVSSPLHF.

The rearrangement links TRBV28 to TRBJ1-5; TRBD1 is a possible D gene (5 bases). CDR1 is MDHEN and CDR2 is SYDVKM in the germline V gene. The V gene lost 6 bases and the J gene lost 2 bases, with 14 bases spanning the gap. The CDR3 is made up of 15 amino acids. For the CDR3, the DNA is TGTGCCAGCAGGTTCGGGGGGTCGGGCAATCAGCCCCAGCATTTT. This encodes CASRFGGSGNQPQHF.

To note about this clone: This same CDR3 is encoded by further DNA sequences in the sample. The CDR3 region has the DNA TGTGCCAGTAGTATAGGCGGCTCCTACGAGCAGTACTTC. Translating gives CASSIGGSYEQYF. This sequence joins TRBV19 and TRBJ2-7; D not resolved. V was shortened by 1 base and J by 0 bases, with 4 bases between the two germline ends. From germline, CDR1 is LNHDA and CDR2 SQIVND (reference sequence). This CDR3 is 13 amino acids long.

This clone was found once. The chain combines TRBV18 with TRBJ2-5; no clear D gene. The CDR3 consists of 16 residues. CDR1 KGHSH and CDR2 LQKENI come from the germline V gene. Trimming took 3 bases from V and 3 from J, leaving 17 bases between them. For the CDR3, the DNA is TGTGCCAGCTCACCCGGAGACCCCGAAGGAGAAGAGACCCAGTACTTC. Amino acids: CASSPGDPEGEETQYF. The full variable domain, completed using reference TRBV18 and TRBJ2-5, is NAGVMQNPRHLVRRRGQEARLRCSPMKGHSHVYWYRQLPEEGLKFMVYLQKENIIDESGMPKERFSAEFPKEGPSILRIQQVVRGDSAAYFCASSPGDPEGEETQYFGPGTRLLVL.

The chain joins TRBV4-1 to TRBJ2-4; D gene ambiguous. The CDR3 has 16 amino acids. Germline V gene sequence: CDR1 MGHRA, CDR2 YSYEKL. V lost 4 bases to trimming and J lost 0 bases, with 13 bases between them. DNA of the CDR3: TGCGCCAGCAGCCGAGACGATCAACTAGCCAAAAACATTCAGTACTTC. Translated: CASSRDDQLAKNIQYF.

The chain links TRBV27 to TRBJ2-1; tentatively, D is TRBD2 (5 bases). The CDR3 is made up of 15 amino acids. Germline CDR1 is MNHEY and CDR2 is SMNVEV (reference sequence). The V end lost 4 bases, the J end lost 1 base, and 11 bases lay between the germline ends. The CDR3 DNA reads TGTGCCAGCAGTTCTCCCCTAGCATCCTACAATGAGCAGTTCTTC. Amino acid sequence: CASSSPLASYNEQFF.

The gene calls are TRBV5-5 and TRBJ1-4, with TRBD1 matching over 9 bases. Germline V gene lookup returns CDR1 SGHKS and CDR2 YYEKEE (reference sequence). The trim removed 4 bases at V and 6 bases at J, leaving 10 bases unmatched. The CDR3 loop spans 16 amino acids. CDR3: CASSRPDRGVDEKLFF. CDR3 sequence (DNA): TGTGCCAGCAGCCGCCCAGACAGGGGGGTAGATGAAAAACTGTTTTTT.

The rearrangement uses TRBV7-3 and TRBJ2-2; no definite D call. Germline CDR1 reads SGHTA; CDR2 reads FQGTGA. The CDR3 runs 13 residues. V gave up 3 bases and J gave up 7 bases, with 9 bases separating them. CDR3 in DNA: TGTGCCAGCAGCTTGCACCAGGACGGGGAGCTGTTTTTT. Its translation is CASSLHQDGELFF.

This sequence joins TRBV9 and TRBJ1-2, with D possibly being TRBD1 (6 bases). CDR1 SGDLS and CDR2 YYNGEE come from the germline V gene. V dropped 3 bases and J dropped 4 bases, with 16 bases sitting between them. The CDR3 runs to 15 residues. CDR3 coding DNA: TGTGCCAGCAGCGCGGGGGATCGGGGGGCCTATGGCTACACCTTC. It codes for CASSAGDRGAYGYTF. The full variable domain, completed using reference TRBV9 and TRBJ1-2, is DSGVTQTPKHLITATGQRVTLRCSPRSGDLSVYWYQQSLDQGLQFLIQYYNGEERAKGNILERFSAQQFPDLHSELNLSSLELGDSALYFCASSAGDRGAYGYTFGSGTRLTVV.

The chain combines TRBV7-9 with TRBJ1-2; D uncertain. Trimming left V 4 bases short and J 2 bases short, with 20 bases between. This CDR3 comprises 17 residues. CDR1 and CDR2 from the germline V gene are SEHNR and FQNEAQ (reference sequence). Here the CDR3 reads CASSSEKYGESNYGYTF. As DNA, the CDR3 is TGTGCCAGCAGCTCTGAGAAATACGGTGAATCAAACTATGGCTACACCTTC.

This clone turned up a few times. The chain combines TRBV5-4 with TRBJ2-6; D is perhaps TRBD1 (6 bases). Germline values: CDR1 SGHNT, CDR2 YYREEE (reference sequence). With 4 bases removed from V and 2 bases from J, the gap between germline ends came to 13 bases. The CDR3 is made up of 16 amino acids. CDR3 sequence reads: CASSPFTGTGANVLTF. The CDR3 nucleotides read TGTGCCAGCAGCCCGTTCACAGGGACTGGGGCCAACGTCCTGACTTTC. The whole variable domain, filled in from reference TRBV5-4 and TRBJ2-6, reads ETGVTQSPTHLIKTRGQQVTLRCSSQSGHNTVSWYQQALGQGPQFIFQYYREEENGRGNFPPRFSGLQFPNYSSELNVNALELDDSALYLCASSPFTGTGANVLTFGAGSRLTVL.

V gene TRBV6-5 combines with J gene TRBJ1-4; the D is unclear. V was cut by 2 bases and J by 8 bases, with 12 bases left in between. CDR1 is MNHEY and CDR2 is SVGAGI in the germline V gene. The CDR3 is 14 residues long. CDR3 residues: CASSYHGRGEKLFF. The CDR3 DNA reads as TGTGCCAGCAGTTACCACGGTAGAGGGGAAAAACTGTTTTTT.

This sequence joins TRBV9 and TRBJ2-2, with unresolved D. The V gene lost 3 bases and the J gene lost 2 bases, with 11 bases spanning the gap. CDR1 and CDR2 from the germline V gene are SGDLS and YYNGEE. The CDR3 extends over 15 amino acids. The CDR3 spells CASSEVAFNTGELFF. CDR3 bases: TGTGCCAGCAGCGAAGTTGCGTTTAACACCGGGGAGCTGTTTTTT.

The rearrangement links TRBV3-1 (or the pseudogene TRBV3-2) to TRBJ2-7, with 11 bases aligning to TRBD2. This CDR3 is built from 14 residues. Germline CDR1 is LGHDT and CDR2 is YNNKEL (reference sequence). V lost 4 bases to trimming and J lost 3 bases; unmatched junction nucleotides: 2. This CDR3 is CASSPTSGNYEQYF. CDR3 DNA: TGTGCCAGCAGCCCGACTAGCGGGAACTACGAGCAGTACTTC.

V gene TRBV5-6 combines with J gene TRBJ2-7, with 9 nucleotides matching TRBD1. V shed 4 bases, J shed 6 bases, and the junction held 8 bases outside the gene matches. This CDR3 region has 14 residues. Germline values: CDR1 SGHDT, CDR2 YYEEEE. The CDR3 reads CASSVGTGGSEQYF. For the CDR3, the DNA is TGTGCCAGCAGCGTGGGTACAGGGGGCAGCGAGCAGTACTTC.

The chain links TRBV27 to TRBJ2-2; maybe TRBD1 (5 bases). The CDR3 runs to 16 residues. Germline CDR1 is MNHEY and CDR2 is SMNVEV (reference sequence). V lost 1 base and J lost 0, with 9 bases in between. The chain's CDR3 is CASSLFSRANTGELFF. DNA of the CDR3: TGTGCCAGCAGTTTATTCAGCAGGGCGAACACCGGGGAGCTGTTTTTT.

The chain has TRBV28 and TRBJ1-5; 9 bases agree with TRBD1. V was pared by 4 bases and J by 5 bases, with 6 bases of the junction left unmatched. The CDR3 is 15 amino acids. CDR1 is MDHEN and CDR2 is SYDVKM in the germline V gene. CDR3 region: CASSSRQGEYQPQHF. CDR3 nucleotides: TGTGCCAGCAGTTCTCGACAGGGGGAATATCAGCCCCAGCATTTT. Full variable domain (remainder filled in from reference TRBV28 and TRBJ1-5): DVKVTQSSRYLVKRTGEKVFLECVQDMDHENMFWYRQDPGLGLRLIYFSYDVKMKEKGDIPEGYSVSREKKERFSLILESASTNQTSMYLCASSSRQGEYQPQHFGDGTRLSIL.

V and J are TRBV5-6 and TRBJ1-2; 7 nucleotides align to TRBD1. V was clipped by 0 bases and J by 4 bases; unmatched bases: 6. Germline CDR1 SGHDT, CDR2 YYEEEE. The CDR3 is 15 residues long. This chain's CDR3 is CASSLVQGDLYGYTF. The CDR3 bases are TGTGCCAGCAGCTTGGTGCAGGGGGACCTCTATGGCTACACCTTC.

This chain connects TRBV27 to TRBJ2-7, with 12 bases aligning to TRBD1. Unmatched junction bases numbered 4, after V lost 0 bases and J lost 4 bases. The length of the CDR3 is 16 residues. Germline V gene sequence: CDR1 MNHEY, CDR2 SMNVEV (reference sequence). CDR3 DNA: TGTGCCAGCAGTTTATCCGGGACAGGGGGCGTTTACGAGCAGTACTTC. Protein product: CASSLSGTGGVYEQYF.

This chain uses TRBV7-3 with TRBJ2-1; 8 bases fit TRBD1. Germline V CDR1 and CDR2: SGHTA, FQGTGA. The CDR3 is made up of 16 amino acids. V shed 8 bases, J shed 0 bases, and the junction held 9 bases outside the gene matches. CDR3 nucleotide sequence: TGTGCCAGCCGCGGAGGAACAGGGGGCTCCTACAATGAGCAGTTCTTC. Protein product: CASRGGTGGSYNEQFF.